This TCR beta chain is from a study of T-cell memory formation after mild COVID-19. Study findings and constraints: Some clones that responded turned up in pre-infection memory, which suggests that cross-reactive memory joined in.

This clonotype turned up a few times. Its antigen is currently unknown. The CDR3 totals 13 residues. Germline V gene lookup returns CDR1 SQVTM and CDR2 ANQGSEA. V was clipped by 5 bases and J by 8 bases, with 17 bases between them. One entry per CDR3 protein results from TCRdb running MiXCR on the 5' RACE reads. The table records 150,000 to 200,000 distinct CDR3 sequences, less than 20% of them present only once. This clonotype was obtained from a man between 18 and 29 years old who had mild COVID-19 (a few samples of this study predate the infection). Cell type and time point are not known. V usage is TRBV29-1 and J usage is TRBJ2-3; possibly TRBD1 for D (6 bases). Sequencing used PBMCs or a T cell subset sorted from them (not recorded which). The CDR3 loop reads CSVPDRNYITQYF. The CDR3 bases are TGCAGCGTTCCGGACAGAAACTATATTACGCAGTATTTT.